These 9 T cell receptor beta chains originate from one sample sequenced in a study of Graves' ophthalmopathy and Graves' hyperthyroidism. From RNA, the CDR3 regions of TCR beta chains were amplified and sequenced. After a first-round RT-PCR with HTBI primers, a second-round multiplex PCR was run. TCRdb reanalysed the multiplex PCR reads using MiXCR and keeps one entry per CDR3 protein. The sample yields approximately 1.2 million distinct CDR3 sequences, 35% to 45% seen once. The sample was peripheral blood or thyroid tissue (not recorded which). The receptors derive from an adult man with Graves' hyperthyroidism.

The chain employs TRBV6-5 and TRBJ2-7; D unclear. The V gene lost 7 bases and the J gene lost 3 bases, with 16 bases spanning the gap. From germline, CDR1 is MNHEY and CDR2 SVGAGI. The CDR3 sequence is 14 residues long. CDR3 residues: CASNFRQEHYEQYF. DNA of the CDR3: TGTGCCAGCAATTTCAGGCAGGAGCACTACGAGCAGTACTTC.

This chain links TRBV20-1 with TRBJ2-7; D may be TRBD1 or TRBD2 (5 bases each). The CDR3 sequence is 15 residues long. Germline assignment: CDR1 DFQATT and CDR2 SNEGSKA (reference sequence). V was shortened by 6 bases and J by 3 bases, with 21 bases between the two germline ends. The CDR3 DNA is TGCAGTGCAGAACTTAGAACCGGGACGCACTACGAGCAGTACTTC. Amino acid sequence: CSAELRTGTHYEQYF.

This chain uses TRBV2 with TRBJ1-3, with a tentative D call TRBD1 (6 bases). There are 13 residues in the CDR3. V was clipped by 11 bases and J by 1 base, with 12 bases between them. Germline lookup yields CDR1 SNHLY and CDR2 FYNNEI. This CDR3 is CAWNQGSGNTIYF. The CDR3 DNA sequence: TGTGCCTGGAATCAGGGGTCTGGAAACACCATATATTTT.

The chain has TRBV7-2 and TRBJ2-7, with TRBD1 matching over 9 bases. CDR1 is SGHTA, CDR2 FQGNSA, per germline. The CDR3 loop spans 15 amino acids. The junction had 8 bases not matched to a gene; V was cut back by 5 bases and J by 3 bases. The CDR3 loop reads CASSRSGTGIYEQYF. The DNA for the CDR3 is TGTGCCAGCAGCCGATCCGGGACAGGGATCTACGAGCAGTACTTC.

This clonotype was detected a few times. A clone one base away is much larger, so this may be a read error. The CDR3 bases are TGTGCCACCAACAGACAACTTGGGGGTTCAGCCTACGAGCAGTACTTC. Protein sequence: CATNRQLGGSAYEQYF. V usage is TRBV15 and J usage is TRBJ2-7; D possibly uses TRBD1 or TRBD2 (5 bases each). The CDR3 covers 16 residues. Germline CDR1 and CDR2: LNHNV and YYDKDF (reference sequence).

At least ten counts were recorded for this clonotype. The J gene is TRBJ1-5, the V gene TRBV7-8; D is undetermined. The CDR3 runs to 13 residues. V lost 2 bases and J 6 bases, leaving 8 bases between the germline ends. CDR1 is SGHVS, CDR2 FQNEAQ, per germline. The DNA for the CDR3 is TGTGCCAGCAGCTTACTGGATCGTCAGCCCCAGCATTTT. The encoded protein is CASSLLDRQPQHF. The full variable domain, with the rest looked up from reference TRBV7-8 and TRBJ1-5, is GAGVSQSPRYKVAKRGQDVALRCDPISGHVSLFWYQQALGQGPEFLTYFQNEAQLDKSGLPSDRFFAERPEGSVSTLKIQRTQQEDSAVYLCASSLLDRQPQHFGDGTRLSIL.

As regards this clonotype: The junction departs from the called germline gene at one end, perhaps through a read error. The chain has TRBV10-3 and TRBJ2-2; 12 bases fit TRBD1. The CDR3 loop spans 16 amino acids. Per the germline V gene, CDR1 is ENHRY and CDR2 is SYGVKD. Here the CDR3 DNA reads TGTGCCAGCAGTGAAGCGGGACAGGGGGCCACCGGGGAGCTGTTTTTT. Its protein is CASSEAGQGATGELFF.

This clonotype was seen only a few times. The chain recombines TRBV30 with TRBJ2-7; possible D gene TRBD1, 5 bases. From germline, CDR1 is GTSNPN and CDR2 SVGIG (reference sequence). This CDR3 has 13 amino acids. Trimming pared 0 bases from V and 5 bases from J, leaving 11 bases between. CDR3 region: CAWSVQGIHEQYF. The CDR3 DNA is TGTGCCTGGAGTGTTCAGGGAATACACGAGCAGTACTTC. The full variable domain, its missing parts supplied by reference TRBV30 and TRBJ2-7, is SQTIHQWPATLVQPVGSPLSLECTVEGTSNPNLYWYRQAAGRGLQLLFYSVGIGQISSEVPQNLSASRPQDRQFILSSKKLLLSDSGFYLCAWSVQGIHEQYFGPGTRLTVT.

This clonotype has a count of ten or more. The V call is TRBV9, the J call TRBJ1-1; D ambiguous. V dropped 1 base and J dropped 4 bases, with 11 bases sitting between them. The germline V gene has CDR1 SGDLS and CDR2 YYNGEE. This CDR3 comprises 14 residues. CDR3 nucleotide sequence: TGTGCCAGCAGCGTAAGGGAGGAGGGCACTGAAGCTTTCTTT. It encodes CASSVREEGTEAFF.